This T cell receptor beta chain is from a study of shared clonotypes between healthy human individuals. The germline CDR1 and CDR2 sequences are SGHRS and YFSETQ. Between the trimmed V and J ends, which lost 4 bases and 2 bases, there was a span of 12 bases. This CDR3 is built from 15 residues. To note about this clone: Other DNA sequences in this sample translate to the same CDR3.

Naive CD45RA+ and memory CD45RA-negative subsets were split from CD4+ cells. Generated by immunoSEQ multiplex PCR, the TCRdb table keeps only in-frame clones and is missing some. The profile shows 2.5 million or so clones, more than 90% of them singletons. The specimen sequenced was naive CD4+ T cells sorted from blood. Documented subset: CD45RA+ positively selected. The clonotype was recovered from a man in his late teens or twenties in good health. The gene calls are TRBV5-1 and TRBJ2-2; D is tentatively TRBD1 or TRBD2 (5 bases each). The DNA of the CDR3 is TGCGCCAGCAGCCTCGGGGCTGCCAACACCGGGGAGCTGTTTTTT. This sequence encodes CASSLGAANTGELFF.